The 24 T cell receptor beta chains below were found in one sample sequenced in a study of blood T cell repertoires in COVID-19. Sequencing was performed with immunoSEQ multiplex PCR; in TCRdb, only in-frame clones are kept and a portion is missing. Of about 230,000 clones listed, approximately 81% are singletons. Input material: peripheral blood. The receptors stem from a man aged 40-50 years with acute or convalescent COVID-19.

The chain joins TRBV6-5 to TRBJ1-5; D might be TRBD1 (6 bases). In germline, CDR1 is MNHEY, CDR2 SVGAGI. Trimming removed 5 bases at V and 4 bases at J, with 15 bases between. The CDR3 runs 15 residues. The CDR3: CASSLGQPLNQPQHF. The DNA of the CDR3 is TGTGCCAGCAGTCTTGGACAGCCTCTGAATCAGCCCCAGCATTTT.

The V call is TRBV7-3, the J call TRBJ2-3, with D perhaps TRBD1 (6 bases). The CDR3 sequence is 15 residues long. Trimming cost V 5 bases and J 2 bases, with 14 bases left between them. The germline V gene has CDR1 SGHTA and CDR2 FQGTGA. The CDR3 DNA reads as TGTGCCAGCAGCAACGACGGGACACACACAGATACGCAGTATTTT. This codes for CASSNDGTHTDTQYF.

This chain uses TRBV29-1 with TRBJ1-4, with 11 positions matching TRBD1. The length of the CDR3 is 13 residues. Germline loops: CDR1 SQVTM, CDR2 ANQGSEA. Unmatched junction bases numbered 6, after V lost 7 bases and J lost 8 bases. In DNA, the CDR3 is TGCAGCGCTGGACAGGGGGCGGGGGAAAAACTGTTTTTT. It is translated as CSAGQGAGEKLFF. The full variable domain, completed using reference TRBV29-1 and TRBJ1-4, is SAVISQKPSRDICQRGTSLTIQCQVDSQVTMMFWYRQQPGQSLTLIATANQGSEATYESGFVIDKFPISRPNLTFSTLTVSNMSPEDSSIYLCSAGQGAGEKLFFGSGTQLSVL.

This clone was found once. The rearrangement uses TRBV2 and TRBJ2-1, with TRBD1 matching 12 bases. The CDR3 is 16 residues long. The V gene end was trimmed by 6 bases and the J gene end by 0 bases; junction bases not matched to a gene: 3. Germline V gene data show CDR1 as SNHLY and CDR2 as FYNNEI. CDR3 nucleotide sequence: TGTGCCAGCAGGGGACAGGGGGCCTACTCCTACAATGAGCAGTTCTTC. Its translation: CASRGQGAYSYNEQFF.

This clone was detected only a few times. The chain recombines TRBV10-3 with TRBJ2-7; D perhaps matches TRBD1 (6 bases). Trimming left V 0 bases short and J 4 bases short, with 10 bases between. The CDR3 is made up of 14 amino acids. Germline CDR1 ENHRY, CDR2 SYGVKD. The CDR3 sequence: CAISESGTFYEQYF. In DNA form, the CDR3 reads TGTGCCATCAGTGAGTCCGGGACATTTTACGAGCAGTACTTC.

The V and J genes are TRBV4-1 and TRBJ1-6; TRBD1 aligns across 8 bases. The CDR3 is 18 residues long. The trim removed 0 bases at V and 7 bases at J, leaving 11 bases unmatched. Per the germline V gene, CDR1 is MGHRA and CDR2 is YSYEKL. The DNA for the CDR3 is TGCGCCAGCAGCCAAGACCGGGGCAGGGGGCCTGAAAATTCACCCCTCCACTTT. Translating gives CASSQDRGRGPENSPLHF.

This rearrangement joins TRBV27 to TRBJ2-1; the match to TRBD1 covers 7 bases. Germline V CDR1 and CDR2: MNHEY, SMNVEV (reference sequence). The length of the CDR3 is 16 residues. The ends lost 5 bases at V and 2 bases at J; junction bases unmatched: 9. CDR3 residues: CASSVIRGQAYNEQFF. DNA of the CDR3: TGTGCCAGCAGTGTCATAAGAGGACAGGCCTACAATGAGCAGTTCTTC.

This clone occurred once. V gene TRBV5-4 combines with J gene TRBJ2-7; maybe TRBD1 (5 bases). V was trimmed by 2 bases and J by 6 bases, leaving 15 bases between them. CDR3 length: 14 amino acids. CDR1 SGHNT and CDR2 YYREEE come from the germline V gene (reference sequence). The DNA for the CDR3 is TGTGCCAGCAGCTTCAGGGAAGCTCTAGGCGAGCAGTACTTC. Residues: CASSFREALGEQYF.

The V gene is TRBV2, the J gene TRBJ1-5; TRBD1 agrees at 8 bases. This CDR3 is 14 amino acids long. Germline assignment: CDR1 SNHLY and CDR2 FYNNEI. J lost 3 bases, V lost 4 bases, and 2 bases had no gene match. This CDR3 is CASSGTGNNQPQHF. For the CDR3, the DNA is TGTGCCAGCAGTGGGACAGGGAACAATCAGCCCCAGCATTTT.

This chain links TRBV5-1 with TRBJ2-7, with D possibly TRBD2 on 6 matching bases. Trimming shortened V by 2 bases and J by 5 bases, and 11 bases separated the two germline ends. Germline values: CDR1 SGHRS, CDR2 YFSETQ. The CDR3 is made up of 13 amino acids. The CDR3 nucleotides are TGCGCCAGCAGCTTAACGGGGGATAACGAGCAGTACTTC. Translating it yields CASSLTGDNEQYF.

The chain has TRBV5-8 and TRBJ1-2; no reliable D call. The V end was cut by 0 bases, the J end by 7 bases, with 13 bases between. The germline V gene has CDR1 SGHTS and CDR2 YDEGEE. The CDR3 extends over 14 amino acids. The CDR3 DNA is TGTGCCAGCAGCTTGGGGATCCGGGAGTTTGGCTACACCTTC. This gives the protein CASSLGIREFGYTF. Complete variable domain (other parts from reference TRBV5-8 and TRBJ1-2): EAGVTQSPTHLIKTRGQQATLRCSPISGHTSVYWYQQALGLGLQFLLWYDEGEERNRGNFPPRFSGRQFPNYSSELNVNALELEDSALYLCASSLGIREFGYTFGSGTRLTVV.

This clone was observed once. CDR3: CASRPGTRYGYGYTF. DNA for the CDR3: TGTGCCAGCAGACCCGGGACAAGGTACGGCTATGGCTACACCTTC. The V gene is TRBV27, the J gene TRBJ1-2, with D possibly matching TRBD1 (6 bases). Germline loops: CDR1 MNHEY, CDR2 SMNVEV (reference sequence). Trimming cost V 6 bases and J 4 bases, with 18 bases left between them. This CDR3 is 15 amino acids long.

The chain combines TRBV9 with TRBJ1-1; 9 bases fit TRBD1. The CDR3 consists of 15 residues. Germline V gives CDR1 SGDLS, CDR2 YYNGEE. V shed 2 bases, J shed 6 bases, and the junction held 8 bases outside the gene matches. The chain's CDR3 is CASSVDTGGRAEAFF. The CDR3 DNA reads TGTGCCAGCAGCGTGGATACAGGGGGCAGGGCTGAAGCTTTCTTT.

This clone was detected only a few times. The V call is TRBV29-1, the J call TRBJ2-1; D is ambiguous. The CDR3 consists of 14 residues. Trimming removed 3 bases at V and 0 bases at J, with 9 bases between. Looked up from germline, CDR1 is SQVTM and CDR2 is ANQGSEA. The CDR3 sequence: CSVDGGSSYNEQFF. The DNA for the CDR3 is TGCAGCGTTGATGGCGGAAGCTCCTACAATGAGCAGTTCTTC.

This sequence joins TRBV24-1 and TRBJ2-3; D is possibly TRBD1 (5 bases). Trimming took 9 bases from V and 2 from J, leaving 11 bases between them. Germline CDR1 reads KGHDR; CDR2 reads SFDVKD. This CDR3 region has 13 residues. CDR3 in DNA: TGTGCCACCCAGGGCTACGTCACAGATACGCAGTATTTT. Translation: CATQGYVTDTQYF.

This clone was found once. The chain is built from TRBV10-3 and TRBJ1-1; tentative D call: TRBD1 (5 bases). This CDR3 has 13 amino acids. Germline V CDR1 and CDR2: ENHRY, SYGVKD. Trimming pared 5 bases from V and 2 bases from J, leaving 9 bases between. The CDR3 DNA follows: TGTGCCATCAGTTTAACAGGTAACACTGAAGCTTTCTTT. Protein sequence: CAISLTGNTEAFF.

The genes are TRBV15 and TRBJ2-7; D is possibly TRBD2 (6 bases). This CDR3 is built from 16 residues. The germline V and J ends were trimmed by 0 bases and 1 base, with 13 bases remaining between them. Germline V CDR1 and CDR2: LNHNV, YYDKDF (reference sequence). CDR3 nucleotide sequence: TGTGCCACCAGCAGAGATCGGGACTGGAGTTCCTACGAGCAGTACTTC. Its translation is CATSRDRDWSSYEQYF. Supplemented by reference TRBV15 and TRBJ2-7, the full variable domain reads DAMVIQNPRYQVTQFGKPVTLSCSQTLNHNVMYWYQQKSSQAPKLLFHYYDKDFNNEADTPDNFQSRRPNTSFCFLDIRSPGLGDTAMYLCATSRDRDWSSYEQYFGPGTRLTVT.

The chain recombines TRBV19 with TRBJ1-1, with D possibly TRBD1 on 5 matching bases. The germline V gene encodes CDR1 LNHDA and CDR2 SQIVND (reference sequence). Trimming took off 7 bases at V and 5 bases at J, with 14 bases between the two ends. CDR3 length: 13 residues. The CDR3 sequence: CASKGLGGTEAFF. The CDR3 nucleotides are TGTGCCAGTAAAGGCCTGGGGGGTACTGAAGCTTTCTTT. The whole variable domain, remainder taken from reference TRBV19 and TRBJ1-1, is DGGITQSPKYLFRKEGQNVTLSCEQNLNHDAMYWYRQDPGQGLRLIYYSQIVNDFQKGDIAEGYSVSREKKESFPLTVTSAQKNPTAFYLCASKGLGGTEAFFGQGTRLTVV.

This clone has just a few counts. This chain connects TRBV7-2 to TRBJ1-2; D gene uncertain. Per germline, CDR1 SGHTA and CDR2 FQGNSA. V was shortened by 3 bases and J by 6 bases, with 11 bases between the two germline ends. This CDR3 contains 13 residues. CDR3 sequence reads: CASSFSRLDGYTF. The CDR3 DNA follows: TGTGCCAGCAGCTTTTCAAGACTCGATGGCTACACCTTC.

This chain joins TRBV4-3 and TRBJ2-3; tentative D call: TRBD2 (5 bases). Germline V gene data show CDR1 as LGHNA and CDR2 as YSLEER. The CDR3 contains 16 residues. V dropped 2 bases and J dropped 2 bases, with 14 bases sitting between them. In DNA, the CDR3 is TGCGCCAGCAGCCAACAGGCTGCGGGTGACACAGATACGCAGTATTTT. This codes for CASSQQAAGDTDTQYF.

The chain has TRBV10-3 and TRBJ2-2; TRBD2 matches at 10 bases. Germline V gene sequence: CDR1 ENHRY, CDR2 SYGVKD. The CDR3 is 15 amino acids. Trimming cost V 6 bases and J 4 bases; bases outside gene matches: 5. CDR3 loop: CAIRDSSGGTGELFF. DNA of the CDR3: TGTGCCATCAGGGACTCTAGCGGGGGCACCGGGGAGCTGTTTTTT.

V gene TRBV19 combines with J gene TRBJ1-2; 7 bases map to TRBD1. The CDR3 length is 13 residues. The junction had 6 bases not matched to a gene; V was cut back by 5 bases and J by 6 bases. Germline CDR1 reads LNHDA; CDR2 reads SQIVND (reference sequence). The CDR3 sequence is CASSHQGVDGYTF. In nucleotides, the CDR3 is TGTGCCAGTAGTCATCAGGGGGTCGATGGCTACACCTTC.

This chain connects TRBV11-2 to TRBJ1-3; no clear D gene. Germline assignment: CDR1 SGHAT and CDR2 FQNNGV. Trimming took 5 bases from V and 2 from J, leaving 13 bases between them. The CDR3 contains 15 residues. CDR3 coding DNA: TGTGCCAGCAGCGCCGGGATTGCGGCTGGAAACACCATATATTTT. Translation gives CASSAGIAAGNTIYF.

The genes are TRBV11-2 and TRBJ1-1; D might be TRBD1 (5 bases). The germline gives CDR1 SGHAT, CDR2 FQNNGV. V was pared by 5 bases and J by 5 bases, with 21 bases between. This CDR3 has 16 residues. For the CDR3, the DNA is TGTGCCAGCAGCCCCGGATGGGGCTTTTCGAGTACTGAAGCTTTCTTT. Translated, it gives CASSPGWGFSSTEAFF.